This record looks at one T cell receptor beta chain sequence and its context. Antigen unknown. In the PCR, 60 Vbeta and 13 Jbeta primers were used. Clones were read by immunoSEQ multiplex PCR, and TCRdb kept only the in-frame ones, dropping some. The sample holds approximately 92,000 clones. The data originate from a study of cytomegalovirus exposure and HLA in healthy donors. The CDR3 extends over 17 amino acids. The study, taken as a whole, reports: Rarity marked most TCR sequences, yet some public TCRs occurred in many donors. When presence/absence was analysed, sequencing depth was taken to be roughly uniform across donors.

The sequence derives from a woman aged 25 to 39 in good health and CMV-seronegative. Specimen: PBMCs. This chain joins TRBV21-1 and TRBJ1-3. TRBV21-1 is a listed pseudogene. This chain's CDR3 is CASSILRDSSFGNTIYF. Here the CDR3 DNA reads TGTGCCAGCAGCATTCTCCGGGACTCTTCTTTTGGAAACACCATATATTTT.